The rows below give T cell receptor beta chains drawn from one sample of a study of blood T cell repertoires in COVID-19. Only in-frame clones appear in the TCRdb table, and some are missing; sequencing was by immunoSEQ multiplex PCR. The profile shows just under 90,000 clones, 70% to 90% of them singletons. Sequencing input: peripheral blood. The source of these receptors is a woman aged 80 or over with acute or convalescent COVID-19. The CDR3 runs from the conserved cysteine through the conserved F or W. A D gene is named only where the DNA matches it firmly. Size is omitted from some rows. Given values are once, few, many or a class for expanded clones.

>-|-|TRBV5-6|TRBJ1-3
CASTGTASGNTIYF
TGTGCCAGCACCGGGACTGCCTCTGGAAACACCATATATTTT
>TRBD1|once|TRBV5-6|TRBJ2-1
CASSLIWDRATEQFF
TGTGCCAGCAGCCTCATCTGGGACAGGGCGACTGAGCAGTTCTTC
>-|-|TRBV25-1|TRBJ2-3
CASSELGGGTDTQYF
TGTGCCAGCAGTGAATTGGGGGGAGGCACAGATACGCAGTATTTT
>TRBD1|-|TRBV4-2|TRBJ1-5
CASSLDGTGASNQPQHF
TGTGCCAGCAGCCTAGACGGAACAGGGGCCAGCAATCAGCCCCAGCATTTT
>-|once|TRBV30|TRBJ2-7
CAWSGPARSYEQYF
TGTGCCTGGAGTGGACCTGCGAGGTCCTACGAGCAGTACTTC
>-|once|TRBV5-4|TRBJ1-1
CASSLDRMNTEAFF
TGTGCCAGCAGCTTGGACAGAATGAACACTGAAGCTTTCTTT
>-|-|TRBV9|TRBJ2-5
CASSPRVQETQYF
TGTGCCAGCAGCCCCAGGGTACAAGAGACCCAGTACTTC
>-|-|TRBV10-3|TRBJ1-1
CAISERGLNTEAFF
TGTGCCATCAGTGAACGGGGGTTGAACACTGAAGCTTTCTTT
>TRBD2|-|TRBV7-9|TRBJ2-3
CASSPTSGSPTDTQYF
TGTGCCAGCAGTCCAACTAGCGGGAGTCCCACAGATACGCAGTATTTT
>-|once|TRBV6-5|TRBJ1-1
CASSYRSGVGNTEAFF
TGTGCCAGCAGTTACCGATCAGGGGTCGGGAACACTGAAGCTTTCTTT
>TRBD1|-|TRBV24-1|TRBJ2-2
CATSAGTATGELFF
TGTGCCACCAGTGCCGGGACAGCCACCGGGGAGCTGTTTTTT
>-|-|TRBV30|TRBJ1-1
CAKDNPSTEAFF
TGTGCCAAAGACAACCCTTCCACTGAAGCTTTCTTT
>TRBD1|-|TRBV5-1|TRBJ2-7
CASSFAGGTYEQYF
TGCGCCAGCAGCTTCGCAGGGGGCACCTACGAGCAGTACTTC
>-|-|TRBV5-8|TRBJ1-1
CASSLTGGSKTEAFF
TGTGCCAGCAGCTTGACGGGGGGAAGTAAGACTGAAGCTTTCTTT
>-|-|TRBV12-3/TRBV12-4|TRBJ1-1
CASSFLTNTEAFF
TGTGCCAGCAGTTTTTTGACTAACACTGAAGCTTTCTTT
>TRBD2|-|TRBV9|TRBJ2-7
CASSVPGLFSYEQYF
TGTGCCAGCAGCGTACCGGGACTATTTTCCTACGAGCAGTACTTC
>-|once|TRBV29-1|TRBJ1-2
CSAYTGNYGYTF
TGCAGCGCCTATACAGGGAACTATGGCTACACCTTC